The source of this T cell receptor (beta chain) is a study of T cells after posttransplantation cyclophosphamide. Study results and caveats: TRB clonality was highly associated with recipient CMV seropositivity and reactivation.

Libraries were prepared by immunoSEQ multiplex PCR; TCRdb keeps only in-frame clonotypes and omits some of them. The table includes over 15,000 clones, around four fifths detected once. With regard to this clone: What it binds is not known.

The specimen sequenced was memory CD4+ T cells sorted from blood. This receptor was taken from a man in his thirties or forties in good health and a related stem cell transplant donor.

The CDR3, as DNA: TGTGCCAGCAGCGTGAGCGGGACAAGTAACAATGAGCAGTTCTTC. It yields the protein CASSVSGTSNNEQFF. The V gene is TRBV9, the J gene TRBJ2-1; a weak D match, TRBD2 (7 bases). The CDR3 has 15 residues. V lost 2 bases, J lost 5 bases, and 14 bases lay in between. Per the germline V gene, CDR1 is SGDLS and CDR2 is YYNGEE.